This TCR beta chain was captured in a study of blood T cell repertoires in COVID-19. Assay: immunoSEQ multiplex PCR; the TCRdb copy retains only in-frame clones and omits some. The table lists under 500,000 clones, around 88% of them singletons. This receptor was taken from a woman younger than 45 with acute or convalescent COVID-19. Sequencing was carried out using peripheral blood.

The CDR3 DNA reads as TGTGCCAGCAGCTGGACTAGCGGGGGGAACACCGGGGAGCTGTTTTTT. Residues: CASSWTSGGNTGELFF. The J gene is TRBJ2-2, the V gene TRBV7-2; 13 bases are a match to TRBD2. This CDR3 has 16 residues. Germline trimming cut 4 bases from V and 1 base from J; bases unmatched to any gene: 0. Germline CDR1 SGHTA, CDR2 FQGNSA.